The 19 T cell receptor beta chains listed next were all sequenced from one sample in a study of cytomegalovirus exposure and HLA in healthy donors. The PCR was carried out with 60 Vbeta primers and 13 Jbeta primers. Clones were sequenced by immunoSEQ multiplex PCR, and TCRdb holds only the in-frame ones, with some missing. Altogether about 210,000 clones are present, roughly 78% being singletons, with the ten largest covering approximately 0.47%. The source material was PBMCs. The receptors were sampled from a boy aged 10-17 years in good health and CMV-seronegative.

The rearrangement uses TRBV4-1 and TRBJ2-7; the D gene is possibly TRBD1 (6 bases). In germline, CDR1 is MGHRA, CDR2 YSYEKL. Trimming stripped 6 bases from V and 7 bases from J, with 19 bases between. The CDR3 runs 14 residues. The CDR3 is CASRGIGTTGEQYF. In DNA form, the CDR3 reads TGCGCCAGCAGGGGCATTGGGACAACGGGGGAGCAGTACTTC.

The V gene is TRBV10-2, the J gene TRBJ1-2; a possible D gene is TRBD1 (5 bases). This CDR3 comprises 14 residues. CDR1 is WSHSY and CDR2 is SAAADI in the germline V gene. The germline V and J ends were trimmed by 6 bases and 6 bases, with 17 bases remaining between them. The CDR3 nucleotides read TGCGCCAGCAGGGCCCCCGGGACTTTCGATGGCTACACCTTC. This sequence encodes CASRAPGTFDGYTF.

This clone came up a few times. The chain links TRBV11-2 to TRBJ2-7, with D hard to call. Germline V gives CDR1 SGHAT, CDR2 FQNNGV. The CDR3 has 12 amino acids. V lost 1 base, J lost 12 bases, and 13 bases lay in between. The CDR3 DNA is TGTGCCAGCAGCTTAGTAGCTTTTCGTGGGTACTTC. Its protein product is CASSLVAFRGYF.

The rearrangement joins TRBV5-1 to TRBJ2-7; TRBD2 aligns across 9 bases. The length of the CDR3 is 17 residues. The germline CDR1 and CDR2 sequences are SGHRS and YFSETQ. V was pared by 0 bases and J by 3 bases, with 10 bases of the junction left unmatched. This CDR3 is CASSLVPLAGSVYEQYF. The CDR3 bases are TGCGCCAGCAGCTTGGTCCCCCTAGCGGGGTCCGTCTACGAGCAGTACTTC.

In DNA form, the CDR3 reads TGTGCCAGCAGTGAAGCCCAACCAATTCGGGATACGCAGTATTTT. It yields the protein CASSEAQPIRDTQYF. This rearrangement joins TRBV6-1 to TRBJ2-3; the D is unclear. Germline CDR1 and CDR2: MNHNS and SASEGT. Between the trimmed V and J ends, which lost 0 bases and 6 bases, there was a span of 13 bases. The CDR3 is 15 amino acids.

The chain is built from TRBV6-6 and TRBJ2-1, with 10 positions matching TRBD2. The CDR3 is 16 amino acids. Trimming removed 2 bases from V and 8 bases from J; junction bases left unmatched: 9. Germline-derived CDR1 and CDR2 are MNHNY and SVGAGI (reference sequence). CDR3: CASSYRKRGGRDEQFF. The CDR3 DNA sequence: TGTGCCAGCAGTTACCGAAAGCGGGGGGGAAGGGATGAGCAGTTCTTC.

Here the CDR3 DNA reads TGTGCCAGCAGCTTGGGCCCGCCTGGAGCTGAAGCTTTCTTT. As protein: CASSLGPPGAEAFF. The genes are TRBV5-4 and TRBJ1-1, with D hard to call. This CDR3 is built from 14 residues. CDR1 is SGHNT, CDR2 YYREEE, per germline (reference sequence). The V end was cut by 0 bases, the J end by 6 bases, with 12 bases between.

The V call is TRBV19, the J call TRBJ2-7; D may be TRBD2 (6 bases). Germline loops: CDR1 LNHDA, CDR2 SQIVND (reference sequence). Trimming took 3 bases from V and 6 from J, leaving 15 bases between them. This CDR3 region has 14 residues. The CDR3 loop reads CASSIRGSAPEQYF. The CDR3 coding sequence is TGTGCCAGTAGTATTCGGGGGAGCGCCCCCGAGCAGTACTTC.

The J gene is TRBJ2-1, the V gene TRBV5-1; 11 bases line up with TRBD1. V lost 0 bases to trimming and J lost 9 bases; unmatched junction nucleotides: 5. This CDR3 has 15 amino acids. Germline CDR1 and CDR2: SGHRS and YFSETQ. As DNA, the CDR3 is TGCGCCAGCAGCTTGGAAGGACAGGGGGCGGGTGAGCAGTTCTTC. Translated, it gives CASSLEGQGAGEQFF.

The genes are TRBV7-2 and TRBJ1-1; D is possibly TRBD1 (6 bases). The CDR3 extends over 12 amino acids. V was shortened by 3 bases and J by 9 bases, with 11 bases between the two germline ends. Germline CDR1 is SGHTA and CDR2 is FQGNSA. CDR3 in DNA: TGTGCCAGCAGCTTGGAGGGGGGGAAAGCTTTCTTT. Protein: CASSLEGGKAFF.

This clone was detected a few times. The chain recombines TRBV6-5 with TRBJ1-6, with 7 positions matching TRBD1. The CDR3 is made up of 14 amino acids. CDR1 is MNHEY and CDR2 is SVGAGI in the germline V gene. The ends lost 6 bases at V and 6 bases at J; junction bases unmatched: 5. The CDR3 loop is CASRYGDSNSPLHF. The CDR3 bases are TGTGCCAGCAGATACGGGGACAGTAATTCACCCCTCCACTTT.

The V and J genes are TRBV7-9 and TRBJ2-7, with TRBD1 matching over 8 bases. V was clipped by 4 bases and J by 1 base; unmatched bases: 9. The V gene's germline CDR1 is SEHNR and CDR2 FQNEAQ (reference sequence). CDR3 length: 16 residues. CDR3 sequence reads: CASSSQVRTGSYEQYF. Written as DNA, the CDR3 is TGTGCCAGCAGCTCCCAAGTCAGGACAGGGTCCTACGAGCAGTACTTC.

Of note for this clone: One end of the junction is discordant with germline, which a read error may explain. The genes are TRBV5-6 and TRBJ2-7, with TRBD1 matching 7 bases. The CDR3 extends over 13 amino acids. Germline V gives CDR1 SGHDT, CDR2 YYEEEE. The CDR3 spells CTSSFGTAYEQYF. The CDR3 DNA reads TGTACCAGCAGCTTCGGGACAGCCTACGAGCAGTACTTC.

This clone was recorded a few times. The chain couples TRBV10-3 to TRBJ2-7, with TRBD2 identical over 8 bases. Germline trimming cut 6 bases from V and 3 bases from J; bases unmatched to any gene: 4. This CDR3 is 13 amino acids long. Germline V CDR1 and CDR2: ENHRY, SYGVKD. The CDR3 DNA reads as TGTGCCATCAGGGGACTAGATGACTACGAGCAGTACTTC. Amino acids: CAIRGLDDYEQYF.

This clone has just a few counts. This chain joins TRBV19 and TRBJ1-2; 7 bases map to TRBD1. The V segment lost 5 bases and the J segment 8 bases; nucleotides outside the gene matches: 8. Germline values: CDR1 LNHDA, CDR2 SQIVND (reference sequence). This CDR3 region has 13 residues. This CDR3 reads CASSPDRMRGYTF. The CDR3 DNA reads as TGTGCCAGTAGTCCGGACAGGATGCGCGGCTACACCTTC.

In this sample, this clone turned up once. The chain couples TRBV4-2 to TRBJ2-1; a possible D gene is TRBD1 (6 bases). Germline V lookup: CDR1 LGHNA, CDR2 YNFKEQ. The CDR3 runs 15 residues. Trimming took 0 bases from V and 4 from J, leaving 10 bases between them. CDR3 amino acids: CASSQDGTLYNEQFF. The CDR3 coding sequence is TGTGCCAGCAGCCAAGACGGGACACTGTACAATGAGCAGTTCTTC.

V and J are TRBV10-2 and TRBJ2-7; 11 positions match TRBD2. With 9 bases clipped from V and 6 bases from J, the junction kept 10 bases outside the gene matches. The CDR3 has 14 residues. The germline V gene has CDR1 WSHSY and CDR2 SAAADI. CDR3 nucleotides: TGCGCCAGTTGGGGGGGACTAGCGGCCTCCGAGCAGTACTTC. This gives the protein CASWGGLAASEQYF.

The genes are TRBV7-9 and TRBJ1-3, with 7 bases aligning to TRBD1. V gave up 2 bases and J gave up 2 bases; unmatched junction bases: 9. CDR1 SEHNR and CDR2 FQNEAQ come from the germline V gene (reference sequence). There are 17 residues in the CDR3. The CDR3 region is CASSLFLGTAAGNTIYF. Written as DNA, the CDR3 is TGTGCCAGCAGCTTATTCCTCGGGACAGCAGCTGGAAACACCATATATTTT.

The chain employs TRBV14 and TRBJ1-2; D gene ambiguous. V was pared by 0 bases and J by 5 bases, with 19 bases between. Germline CDR1 reads SGHDN; CDR2 reads FVKESK. The CDR3 covers 17 residues. This CDR3 reads CASSQDSLGQFGYGYTF. The CDR3 DNA is TGTGCCAGCAGCCAAGATTCCCTCGGTCAATTCGGGTATGGCTACACCTTC. The whole variable domain, filled in from reference TRBV14 and TRBJ1-2, reads EAGVTQFPSHSVIEKGQTVTLRCDPISGHDNLYWYRRVMGKEIKFLLHFVKESKQDESGMPNNRFLAERTGGTYSTLKVQPAELEDSGVYFCASSQDSLGQFGYGYTFGSGTRLTVV.